Shown below are 5 T cell receptor beta chains from a single sample sequenced in a study of blood T cells in healthy people across ages. The use of a sample-barcoded 5' primer and a J-beta primer mix characterized a second PCR of roughly 6 to 11 cycles. MiXCR, applied by TCRdb to the 5' RACE reads, yields one record per CDR3 protein. Among about a million distinct CDR3 sequences listed, more than 30% were seen once. The sample taken for sequencing was blood. The origin of the receptors is a man in his late teens or twenties in good health.

This clonotype was counted only a few times. The V gene is TRBV6-1, the J gene TRBJ2-6; no reliable D call. V was clipped by 6 bases and J by 3 bases, with 21 bases between them. CDR1 is MNHNS, CDR2 SASEGT, per germline. The length of the CDR3 is 18 residues. The CDR3 coding sequence is TGTGCCAGCAGCGATATATCCAGGCCACGCAGTGGGGCCAACGTCCTGACTTTC. Protein sequence: CASSDISRPRSGANVLTF.

This rearrangement joins TRBV6-5 to TRBJ2-7; 7 bases match TRBD1. This CDR3 region has 14 residues. Germline V gene data show CDR1 as MNHEY and CDR2 as SVGAGI. The ends lost 4 bases at V and 3 bases at J; junction bases unmatched: 6. The CDR3 nucleotides read TGTGCCAGCAGTTCCCGACAGGGATACTACGAGCAGTACTTC. Translated: CASSSRQGYYEQYF.

The V call is TRBV7-2, the J call TRBJ2-3, with D unclear. The CDR3 runs to 15 residues. Trimming shortened V by 0 bases and J by 2 bases, and 9 bases separated the two germline ends. Germline CDR1 is SGHTA and CDR2 is FQGNSA. CDR3 amino acids: CASSLAGQVTDTQYF. The CDR3 DNA is TGTGCCAGCAGCTTAGCGGGCCAGGTCACAGATACGCAGTATTTT.

As to this clonotype: A much larger clone lies one base from this, so it may be a read error. J is TRBJ2-2 and V is TRBV20-1, with D possibly TRBD1 on 6 matching bases. The V end lost 0 bases, the J end lost 8 bases, and 10 bases lay between the germline ends. Per germline, CDR1 DFQATT and CDR2 SNEGSKA (reference sequence). CDR3 length: 13 amino acids. Here the CDR3 DNA reads TGCAGTGCTAGAGAACAGGGTAGTGGGGAGCTGTTTTTT. Translation gives CSAREQGSGELFF.

This clonotype was seen more than once but under ten times. The CDR3 spells CASSFGGVSSYEQYF. CDR3 DNA: TGTGCCAGCAGTTTTGGCGGGGTGAGCTCCTACGAGCAGTACTTC. The chain links TRBV12-3 or TRBV12-4 to TRBJ2-7, with D perhaps TRBD2 (6 bases). This CDR3 is 15 amino acids long. Trimming removed 3 bases from V and 0 bases from J, with 12 bases in between.